The clone carrying this T cell receptor beta chain was observed many times. The sample originates from a study of prognosis after radiotherapy for stage I lung cancer. By two-round multiplex PCR, the TCR beta CDR3 was amplified from genomic DNA. With primers specific to each TRBV and TRBJ gene, the first-round PCR was performed. MiXCR, applied by TCRdb to the multiplex PCR reads, yields one record per CDR3 protein. The table records about 32,000 distinct CDR3 sequences, 35% to 45% of them present only once. CDR1 and CDR2 from the germline V gene are DFQATT and SNEGSKA (reference sequence). The CDR3 is 14 residues long. V shed 0 bases, J shed 5 bases, and the junction held 6 bases outside the gene matches.

The chain carries TRBV20-1 and TRBJ2-7; 8 bases agree with TRBD1. This receptor was identified in a donor over 45 with non-small cell lung cancer. Sequencing was performed on PBMCs, taken before or after stereotactic body radiation therapy (not recorded which). CDR3 amino acids: CSARDRQGINEQYF. Written as DNA, the CDR3 is TGCAGTGCTAGAGATAGACAGGGGATCAACGAGCAGTACTTC.